This T cell receptor (beta chain) was observed in a study of blood T cell repertoires in COVID-19. Study summary: Sources were T cells, B-cell-depleted T cells, or PBMCs; the material itself was cDNA or gDNA.

In the study's own analysis: Reference gene primer amplification gave nucleated cell count estimates. Measured with immunoSEQ multiplex PCR; TCRdb has only the in-frame clones, and not every one. V and J calls and clone size are given by that table; D and trimming were obtained from the DNA. The sample carries around 320,000 clones, roughly 86% recorded once. The table lists this clone with a count of one. In germline, CDR1 is SGHKS, CDR2 YYEKEE (reference sequence). This CDR3 contains 16 residues. V shed 3 bases, J shed 4 bases, and the junction held 12 bases outside the gene matches. The material sequenced was peripheral blood. This TCR was recovered from a woman aged 30 to 39 with COVID-19, enrolled during active disease. The chain combines TRBV5-5 with TRBJ1-2, with TRBD1 matching 7 bases. CDR3 nucleotide sequence: TGTGCCAGCAGCTCCCTTCCGGCGGGGACAGCCTATGGCTACACCTTC. This gives the protein CASSSLPAGTAYGYTF.